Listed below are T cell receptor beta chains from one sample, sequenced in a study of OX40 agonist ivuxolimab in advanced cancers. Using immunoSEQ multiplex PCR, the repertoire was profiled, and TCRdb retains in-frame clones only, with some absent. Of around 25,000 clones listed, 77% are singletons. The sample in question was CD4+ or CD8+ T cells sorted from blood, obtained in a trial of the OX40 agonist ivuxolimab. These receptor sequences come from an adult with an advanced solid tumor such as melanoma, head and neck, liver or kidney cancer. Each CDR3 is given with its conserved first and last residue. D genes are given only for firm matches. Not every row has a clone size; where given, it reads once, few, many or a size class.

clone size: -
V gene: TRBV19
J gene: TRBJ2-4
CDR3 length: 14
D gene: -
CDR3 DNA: TGTGCCAGTAGTGGTGGCCGACTCAAAAACATTCAGTACTTC
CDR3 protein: CASSGGRLKNIQYF

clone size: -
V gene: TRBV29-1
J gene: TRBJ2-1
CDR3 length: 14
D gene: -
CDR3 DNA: TGCAGCACGCCGATTGGGGGGCCTAGGAATGAGCAGTTCTTC
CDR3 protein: CSTPIGGPRNEQFF

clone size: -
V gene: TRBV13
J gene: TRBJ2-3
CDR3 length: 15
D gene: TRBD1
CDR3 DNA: TGTGCCAGCAGCCCCCGGCAGGGGGCACCCGATACGCAGTATTTT
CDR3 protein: CASSPRQGAPDTQYF

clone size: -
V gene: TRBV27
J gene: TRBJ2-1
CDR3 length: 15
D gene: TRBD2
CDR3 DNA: TGTGCCAGCAGTTTATTGGCGGGAGAAGGAAATGAGCAGTTCTTC
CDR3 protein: CASSLLAGEGNEQFF

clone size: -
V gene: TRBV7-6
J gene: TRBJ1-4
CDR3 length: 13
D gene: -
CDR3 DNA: TGTGCCAGCAGCTTAATCCGGAATGAAAAACTGTTTTTT
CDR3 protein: CASSLIRNEKLFF

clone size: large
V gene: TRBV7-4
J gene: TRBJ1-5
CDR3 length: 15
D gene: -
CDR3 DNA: TGTGCCAGCAGCACACCGGGCCCTAGCAATCAGCCCCAGCATTTT
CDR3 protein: CASSTPGPSNQPQHF

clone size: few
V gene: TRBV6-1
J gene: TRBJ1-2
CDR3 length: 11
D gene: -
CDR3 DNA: TGTGCCAGCAGTCGGGGCTATGGCTACACCTTC
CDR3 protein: CASSRGYGYTF

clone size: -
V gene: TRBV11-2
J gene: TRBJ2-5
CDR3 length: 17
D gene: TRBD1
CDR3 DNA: TGTGCCAGCAGTCGAACAGGGGCGACAGGCGGTGAAGAGACCCAGTACTTC
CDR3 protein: CASSRTGATGGEETQYF

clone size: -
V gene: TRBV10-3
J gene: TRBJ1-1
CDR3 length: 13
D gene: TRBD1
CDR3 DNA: TGTGCCATCAGTGACCAAAGTGGACAGGGGGCTTTCTTT
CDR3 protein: CAISDQSGQGAFF

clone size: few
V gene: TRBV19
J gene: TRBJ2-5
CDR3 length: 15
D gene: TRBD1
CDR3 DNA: TGTGCCAGTAGTCTACCCGGGACAGGGGAAGAGACCCAGTACTTC
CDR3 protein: CASSLPGTGEETQYF

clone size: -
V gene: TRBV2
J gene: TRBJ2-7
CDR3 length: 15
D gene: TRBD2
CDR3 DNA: TGTGCCAGCAATCTGGGTCTAGCGGTTACCTACGAGCAGTACTTC
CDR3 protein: CASNLGLAVTYEQYF

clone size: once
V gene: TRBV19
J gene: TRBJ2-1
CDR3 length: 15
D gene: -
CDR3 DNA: TGTGCCAGTAGTCCCGATGGGGTTCTTGGAAATGAGCAGTTCTTC
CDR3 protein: CASSPDGVLGNEQFF

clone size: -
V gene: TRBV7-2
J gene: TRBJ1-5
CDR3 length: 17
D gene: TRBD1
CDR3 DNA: TGTGCCAGCAGCTTAGTAGGGACAGGGATGAGGGTTCAGCCCCAGCATTTT
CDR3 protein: CASSLVGTGMRVQPQHF

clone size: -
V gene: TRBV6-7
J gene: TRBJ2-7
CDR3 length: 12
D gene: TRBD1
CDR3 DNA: TGTGCCAGCTCGACAGGGGTCTACGAGCAGTACTTC
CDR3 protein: CASSTGVYEQYF